The 28 T cell receptor beta chains in this list originate from one sample, sequenced in a study of blood T cells in healthy people across ages. A sample-barcoded 5' primer and a J-beta primer mix were used in a second PCR of about 7 to 12 cycles. One entry per CDR3 protein, called by TCRdb with MiXCR from the 5' RACE reads. The data hold around 1.5 million distinct CDR3 sequences, with 55% to 75% observed a single time. Sequenced input: blood. All receptors derive from a man aged 18 to 29 in good health.

The table lists this clonotype with a count of one. The chain joins TRBV4-1 to TRBJ1-2; no firm D call. CDR1 MGHRA and CDR2 YSYEKL come from the germline V gene. This CDR3 contains 15 residues. V lost 5 bases to trimming and J lost 0 bases, with 13 bases between them. CDR3 in DNA: TGCGCCAGCAGCACCAGTACCGGTTCTAACTATGGCTACACCTTC. It yields the protein CASSTSTGSNYGYTF.

The chain combines TRBV7-9 with TRBJ1-3; D is unresolved. CDR3 length: 14 residues. With 1 base removed from V and 1 base from J, the gap between germline ends came to 5 bases. Germline-derived CDR1 and CDR2 are SEHNR and FQNEAQ (reference sequence). The CDR3 DNA reads as TGTGCCAGCAGCTTAGAGGCGTCTGGAAACACCATATATTTT. It specifies CASSLEASGNTIYF.

The V gene is TRBV7-2, the J gene TRBJ2-3, with 8 bases matching TRBD2. CDR3 length: 16 amino acids. Germline trimming cut 5 bases from V and 0 bases from J; bases unmatched to any gene: 7. CDR1 is SGHTA and CDR2 is FQGNSA in the germline V gene. The CDR3 DNA sequence: TGTGCCAGCAGCCCAATTTCGGGAGGGAGCACAGATACGCAGTATTTT. It encodes CASSPISGGSTDTQYF. The variable domain in full, completed from reference TRBV7-2 and TRBJ2-3, reads GAGVSQSPSNKVTEKGKDVELRCDPISGHTALYWYRQSLGQGLEFLIYFQGNSAPDKSGLPSDRFSAERTGGSVSTLTIQRTQQEDSAVYLCASSPISGGSTDTQYFGPGTRLTVL.

The rearrangement joins TRBV4-1 to TRBJ1-5; TRBD1 matches 9 bases. Germline V CDR1 and CDR2: MGHRA, YSYEKL. The J segment lost 0 bases and the V segment lost 2 bases, leaving 8 bases of the junction unmatched. The CDR3 covers 18 residues. CDR3 DNA: TGCGCCAGCAGCCAACACGGGACAGGGCGTCGTAGCAATCAGCCCCAGCATTTT. Translated, it gives CASSQHGTGRRSNQPQHF.

The genes are TRBV6-5 and TRBJ1-6; D not certain. V was pared by 0 bases and J by 0 bases, with 12 bases between. This CDR3 is 18 amino acids long. CDR1 is MNHEY, CDR2 SVGAGI, per germline. CDR3 bases: TGTGCCAGCAGTTACTCGAGGGCGACCAGCTCCTATAATTCACCCCTCCACTTT. Translating gives CASSYSRATSSYNSPLHF.

The chain employs TRBV6-1 and TRBJ2-2; TRBD2 matches at 7 bases. CDR1 and CDR2 (germline): MNHNS, SASEGT. V trimming: 6 bases; J trimming: 0 bases; junction bases outside the gene matches: 1. The CDR3 has 14 residues. The CDR3 spells CASSGGTNTGELFF. The CDR3 nucleotides read TGTGCCAGCAGCGGGGGGACGAACACCGGGGAGCTGTTTTTT.

This clonotype has only a few counts. The chain is built from TRBV4-1 and TRBJ1-5; no clear D. Trimming removed 0 bases from V and 9 bases from J, with 18 bases in between. This CDR3 comprises 16 residues. Germline assignment: CDR1 MGHRA and CDR2 YSYEKL. Written as DNA, the CDR3 is TGCGCCAGCAGCCAAGAGATCGGTGTCCCGGTATGGCCCCAGCATTTT. Translated, it gives CASSQEIGVPVWPQHF.

The sample holds a few counts of this clonotype. V gene TRBV4-2 combines with J gene TRBJ2-5; possible D gene TRBD2, 6 bases. Germline lookup yields CDR1 LGHNA and CDR2 YNFKEQ. The CDR3 is 13 residues long. The germline V and J ends were trimmed by 0 bases and 11 bases, with 13 bases remaining between them. CDR3 protein: CASSQDAGNEQYF. DNA for the CDR3: TGTGCCAGCAGCCAAGATGCGGGAAATGAGCAGTACTTC.

This clonotype was seen only once. The chain uses TRBV7-2 and TRBJ1-5; D is unresolved. The CDR3 is made up of 13 amino acids. The V end was cut by 2 bases, the J end by 7 bases, with 9 bases between. Germline V CDR1 and CDR2: SGHTA, FQGNSA. The CDR3 sequence: CASSLRFGQPQHF. The CDR3 DNA is TGTGCCAGCAGCTTAAGGTTCGGACAGCCCCAGCATTTT.

This sequence joins TRBV10-3 and TRBJ2-7; 7 bases are shared with TRBD1. Per germline, CDR1 ENHRY and CDR2 SYGVKD. With V trimmed by 10 bases and J by 1 base, 7 bases remained unmatched. This CDR3 comprises 13 residues. The CDR3 spells CANQQGPSYEQYF. The CDR3 coding sequence is TGTGCCAACCAACAGGGGCCTTCCTACGAGCAGTACTTC.

This chain connects TRBV5-5 to TRBJ1-5; 10 bases align to TRBD1. From germline, CDR1 is SGHKS and CDR2 YYEKEE (reference sequence). The CDR3 is 15 amino acids. Trimming at V came to 3 bases and at J to 9 bases, leaving 9 bases not matched to a gene. The CDR3 nucleotides read TGTGCCAGCAGCTCTGGGACAGGGGAAGATCGGCCCCAGCATTTT. It yields the protein CASSSGTGEDRPQHF.

V gene TRBV6-2 or TRBV6-3 combines with J gene TRBJ1-5, with D possibly matching TRBD1 (6 bases). V was clipped by 3 bases and J by 5 bases, with 14 bases between them. The germline V gene has CDR1 MNHEY and CDR2 SVGEGT. The CDR3 loop spans 15 amino acids. CDR3 sequence reads: CASSYAQGTYQPQHF. The CDR3 nucleotides are TGTGCCAGCAGTTATGCACAGGGAACTTATCAGCCCCAGCATTTT.

The chain uses TRBV20-1 and TRBJ2-7; D call uncertain. CDR1 is DFQATT and CDR2 is SNEGSKA in the germline V gene (reference sequence). The ends were cut back, 0 bases at V and 5 bases at J, with 11 bases in the middle. The CDR3 contains 13 residues. CDR3 coding DNA: TGCAGTGCTAGAGATGGGGAAACCAACGAGCAGTACTTC. As protein: CSARDGETNEQYF.

This CDR3 reads CASEGNNSPLHF. In DNA, the CDR3 is TGTGCCAGCGAGGGGAATAATTCACCCCTCCACTTT. The chain uses TRBV6-1 and TRBJ1-6, with D possibly matching TRBD1 (5 bases). There are 12 residues in the CDR3. With 8 bases removed from V and 5 bases from J, the gap between germline ends came to 7 bases. Germline V gives CDR1 MNHNS, CDR2 SASEGT.

The chain carries TRBV18 and TRBJ2-1; D gene uncertain. The CDR3 has 15 residues. CDR1 is KGHSH, CDR2 LQKENI, per germline. V lost 2 bases and J lost 0, with 8 bases in between. The CDR3 DNA follows: TGTGCCAGCTCACCATCTAGGGACTCCTACAATGAGCAGTTCTTC. Encoded protein: CASSPSRDSYNEQFF.

J is TRBJ2-7 and V is TRBV7-8; 9 bases are a match to TRBD1. There are 16 residues in the CDR3. Trimming took 1 base from V and 5 from J; bases not matched to a gene: 9. Germline loops: CDR1 SGHVS, CDR2 FQNEAQ. CDR3 loop: CASSLGSGQGSDEQYF. DNA for the CDR3: TGTGCCAGCAGCTTAGGTTCGGGACAGGGTTCGGACGAGCAGTACTTC. The whole variable domain, filled in from reference TRBV7-8 and TRBJ2-7, reads GAGVSQSPRYKVAKRGQDVALRCDPISGHVSLFWYQQALGQGPEFLTYFQNEAQLDKSGLPSDRFFAERPEGSVSTLKIQRTQQEDSAVYLCASSLGSGQGSDEQYFGPGTRLTVT.

The rearrangement joins TRBV20-1 to TRBJ2-1, with 10 bases fitting TRBD2. The length of the CDR3 is 14 residues. J lost 7 bases, V lost 5 bases, and 8 bases had no gene match. Germline V gene lookup returns CDR1 DFQATT and CDR2 SNEGSKA (reference sequence). The CDR3 region is CSAEALAGRNEQFF. CDR3 bases: TGCAGTGCTGAGGCACTAGCGGGACGAAATGAGCAGTTCTTC.

This chain links TRBV25-1 with TRBJ1-6, with D possibly TRBD1 on 6 matching bases. From germline, CDR1 is MGHDK and CDR2 SYGVNS. The CDR3 has 15 residues. The V end was cut by 4 bases, the J end by 7 bases, with 14 bases between. The CDR3 loop reads CASSAYRVGNSPLHF. DNA for the CDR3: TGTGCCAGCAGTGCTTACAGGGTGGGCAATTCACCCCTCCACTTT.

The genes are TRBV12-3 or TRBV12-4 and TRBJ2-5; D tentatively fits TRBD1 or TRBD2 (5 bases each). The DNA end is a closer match to TRBJ2-7, so the J assignment may be wrong. The CDR3 totals 14 residues. The CDR3 spells CASSWRQGPSEQYF. CDR3 sequence (DNA): TGTGCCAGCAGTTGGAGGCAGGGTCCTAGCGAGCAGTACTTC.

The rearrangement joins TRBV6-6 to TRBJ1-4; D is possibly TRBD1 (5 bases). The CDR3 loop spans 16 amino acids. Germline V CDR1 and CDR2: MNHNY, SVGAGI (reference sequence). Trimming shortened V by 2 bases and J by 7 bases, and 17 bases separated the two germline ends. The CDR3 DNA reads TGTGCCAGCAGTTACGCCCCGGGGGGGGATGGTGAAAAACTGTTTTTT. It specifies CASSYAPGGDGEKLFF.

The table lists this clonotype with a few counts. This chain uses TRBV10-3 with TRBJ2-3; 10 bases align to TRBD2. CDR3 length: 16 amino acids. V shed 8 bases and J 7 bases; nucleotides not matched to a gene: 15. Looked up from germline, CDR1 is ENHRY and CDR2 is SYGVKD. The chain's CDR3 is CAIGSRAGGLANTQYF. In DNA form, the CDR3 reads TGTGCCATCGGTTCCAGAGCGGGAGGGTTAGCAAATACGCAGTATTTT.

This clonotype was counted between two and nine times. V gene TRBV10-3 combines with J gene TRBJ1-2; 8 bases are a match to TRBD1. V gave up 5 bases and J gave up 8 bases; unmatched junction bases: 4. The CDR3 is 12 amino acids. Looked up from germline, CDR1 is ENHRY and CDR2 is SYGVKD. CDR3 loop: CAISKDRDGYTF. The CDR3, as DNA: TGTGCCATCAGTAAGGACAGGGACGGCTACACCTTC.

This rearrangement joins TRBV3-1 to TRBJ2-5; D possibly corresponds to TRBD1 (6 bases). The CDR3 is made up of 15 amino acids. Germline lookup yields CDR1 LGHDT and CDR2 YNNKEL (reference sequence). V was trimmed by 3 bases and J by 1 base, leaving 12 bases between them. CDR3 protein: CASSQDRLLQETQYF. The DNA of the CDR3 is TGTGCCAGCAGCCAGGACAGATTGCTCCAAGAGACCCAGTACTTC.

This chain joins TRBV27 and TRBJ2-5; TRBD1 is a possible D gene (5 bases). The CDR3 has 16 residues. Deletions cut 6 bases from V and 5 bases from J, with 22 bases between. Germline CDR1 and CDR2: MNHEY and SMNVEV (reference sequence). CDR3 amino acids: CASSLRRKGRDETQYF. The CDR3 DNA is TGTGCCAGCAGCCTACGTCGTAAGGGGCGCGATGAGACCCAGTACTTC.

The chain combines TRBV12-5 with TRBJ2-4; D is unclear. Germline CDR1 reads LGHNT; CDR2 reads FRNRAP. V shed 4 bases and J shed 9 bases, with 13 bases lying between them. The CDR3 spans 13 residues. In DNA form, the CDR3 reads TGTGCTAGTGGTTACCCTCCGGCGCTCATTCAGTACTTC. Amino acid sequence: CASGYPPALIQYF.

The CDR3 reads CASSFLAALKETQYF. CDR3 coding DNA: TGTGCCAGCAGTTTTCTGGCGGCGCTAAAAGAGACCCAGTACTTC. V gene TRBV27 combines with J gene TRBJ2-5; D is uncertain. Trimming left V 3 bases short and J 3 bases short, with 14 bases between. Germline V gene data show CDR1 as MNHEY and CDR2 as SMNVEV (reference sequence). The CDR3 runs to 15 residues.

This rearrangement joins TRBV6-2 or TRBV6-3 to TRBJ2-6; no clear D. Trimming took 0 bases from V and 3 from J, leaving 12 bases between them. The CDR3 has 17 residues. CDR1 MNHEY and CDR2 SVGEGT come from the germline V gene. As DNA, the CDR3 is TGTGCCAGCAGTTACTCAGGTTTGGCAGATGGGGCCAACGTCCTGACTTTC. It codes for CASSYSGLADGANVLTF.

The CDR3 spells CASSLQQGDTEAFF. DNA of the CDR3: TGTGCCAGCTCACTCCAACAGGGGGACACTGAAGCTTTCTTT. V is TRBV18 and J is TRBJ1-1; 8 bases fit TRBD1. With 4 bases clipped from V and 3 bases from J, the junction kept 4 bases outside the gene matches. The CDR3 sequence is 14 residues long. Per the germline V gene, CDR1 is KGHSH and CDR2 is LQKENI. The variable domain in full, completed from reference TRBV18 and TRBJ1-1, reads NAGVMQNPRHLVRRRGQEARLRCSPMKGHSHVYWYRQLPEEGLKFMVYLQKENIIDESGMPKERFSAEFPKEGPSILRIQQVVRGDSAAYFCASSLQQGDTEAFFGQGTRLTVV.